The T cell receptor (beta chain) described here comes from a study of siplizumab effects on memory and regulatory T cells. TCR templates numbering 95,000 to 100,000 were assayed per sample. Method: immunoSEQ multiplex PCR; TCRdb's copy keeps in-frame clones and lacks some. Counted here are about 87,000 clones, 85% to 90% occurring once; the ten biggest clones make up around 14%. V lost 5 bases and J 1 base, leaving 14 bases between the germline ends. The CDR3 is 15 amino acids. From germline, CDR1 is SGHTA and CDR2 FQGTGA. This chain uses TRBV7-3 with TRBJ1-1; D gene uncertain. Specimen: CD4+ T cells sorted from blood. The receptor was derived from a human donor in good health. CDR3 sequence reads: CASSLGRWGNTEAFF. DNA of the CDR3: TGTGCCAGCAGCCTCGGCAGGTGGGGGAACACTGAAGCTTTCTTT.